The clone carrying this T cell receptor beta chain turned up a few times. The data are from a study of long-term antiretroviral therapy in people with HIV. Looking at the study overall: The immediate-ART recommendation dates to 2015, and the earliest samples predate it by about a decade.

From germline, CDR1 is ENHRY and CDR2 SYGVKD. This CDR3 has 19 residues. V was clipped by 0 bases and J by 1 base; unmatched bases: 12. With survey level as its setting, the immunoSEQ assay was v3.0. Libraries were prepared by immunoSEQ multiplex PCR; TCRdb keeps only in-frame clonotypes and omits some of them. The sample has more than 20,000 clones, 85% seen once. This clonotype was sampled from a man aged 40-55 years with HIV. This chain links TRBV10-3 with TRBJ1-1, with 9 bases aligning to TRBD1. Material: unsorted PBMCs, obtained 2.3 years after starting antiretroviral therapy. The CDR3 sequence is CAISESALRQQGANTEAFF. The DNA for the CDR3 is TGTGCCATCAGTGAGTCTGCCCTCCGACAACAGGGGGCGAACACTGAAGCTTTCTTT.